These 28 T cell receptor beta chains originate from one sample sequenced in a study of cytomegalovirus exposure and HLA in healthy donors. Primers for the PCR totalled 60 Vbeta and 13 Jbeta. Assay used: immunoSEQ multiplex PCR; TCRdb lists only in-frame clones, some missing. The sample shows about 140,000 clones, approximately 80% of them seen only once. The specimen was PBMCs. Receptors originate from a male donor in good health and CMV-seronegative.

V is TRBV7-2 and J is TRBJ2-1; perhaps TRBD2 as D (5 bases). The CDR3 consists of 16 residues. Germline V lookup: CDR1 SGHTA, CDR2 FQGNSA. Trimming cost V 6 bases and J 0 bases, with 15 bases left between them. In DNA, the CDR3 is TGTGCCAGCAGGGTGTCCGCCGGGGACTCCTACAATGAGCAGTTCTTC. Amino acids: CASRVSAGDSYNEQFF.

This chain uses TRBV5-6 with TRBJ1-4; weak D call: TRBD1 (5 bases). Per germline, CDR1 SGHDT and CDR2 YYEEEE. CDR3 length: 16 amino acids. Trimming took off 2 bases at V and 2 bases at J, with 13 bases between the two ends. Written as DNA, the CDR3 is TGTGCCAGCAGCTTATTACAATCAGGGACTAATGAAAAACTGTTTTTT. Amino acids: CASSLLQSGTNEKLFF.

The chain joins TRBV19 to TRBJ1-2; D may be TRBD1 (6 bases). The ends were cut back, 4 bases at V and 5 bases at J, with 8 bases in the middle. Germline CDR1 reads LNHDA; CDR2 reads SQIVND (reference sequence). This CDR3 comprises 12 residues. The CDR3 bases are TGTGCCAGTAGTAACAGGGTTTATGGCTACACCTTC. It codes for CASSNRVYGYTF.

The CDR3 spells CASSFAGAGNTIYF. CDR3 in DNA: TGTGCCAGCAGCTTCGCAGGTGCTGGAAACACCATATATTTT. The V and J genes are TRBV11-2 and TRBJ1-3, with unresolved D. Germline V gene lookup returns CDR1 SGHAT and CDR2 FQNNGV. V lost 3 bases and J 2 bases, leaving 8 bases between the germline ends. The CDR3 consists of 14 residues.

The chain has TRBV4-1 and TRBJ2-1; perhaps TRBD2 as D (6 bases). The CDR3 spans 15 residues. Trimming left V 1 base short and J 5 bases short, with 12 bases between. Looked up from germline, CDR1 is MGHRA and CDR2 is YSYEKL. CDR3 protein: CASSQALRGNNEQFF. CDR3 DNA sequence: TGCGCCAGCAGCCAAGCTCTGCGGGGCAACAATGAGCAGTTCTTC.

A word on this clone: A junction end diverges from the germline sequence, so it may reflect a read error. The V gene is TRBV6-5, the J gene TRBJ2-7; TRBD1 matches 10 bases. The length of the CDR3 is 12 residues. Germline V gives CDR1 MNHEY, CDR2 SVGAGI. CDR3 region: CASSPTPGQGYF. In DNA, the CDR3 is TGTGCCAGCAGTCCGACCCCGGGACAGGGGTATTTT.

The V gene is TRBV10-3, the J gene TRBJ1-1, with D possibly matching TRBD1 (5 bases). The CDR3 length is 15 residues. Trimming removed 6 bases from V and 4 bases from J, with 18 bases in between. Germline lookup yields CDR1 ENHRY and CDR2 SYGVKD. CDR3 sequence (DNA): TGTGCCATCAGGCCCTCGGGGGGGATCGGCACTGAAGCTTTCTTT. It encodes CAIRPSGGIGTEAFF.

Only a few counts were recorded for this clone. This chain connects TRBV10-2 to TRBJ1-4; D is possibly TRBD1 (5 bases). Trimming pared 10 bases from V and 2 bases from J, leaving 14 bases between. CDR1 and CDR2 (germline): WSHSY, SAAADI. This CDR3 is built from 14 residues. The CDR3 DNA reads as TGCGCCACCTCCCCGGGACTTACTAATGAAAAACTGTTTTTT. Translated, it gives CATSPGLTNEKLFF.

This chain links TRBV5-6 with TRBJ2-3, with D maybe TRBD1 (6 bases). Germline V CDR1 and CDR2: SGHDT, YYEEEE. This CDR3 is built from 15 residues. V was shortened by 4 bases and J by 3 bases, with 15 bases between the two germline ends. The CDR3 here is CASSPMGASTDTQYF. CDR3 bases: TGTGCCAGCAGCCCCATGGGGGCGTCGACAGATACGCAGTATTTT.

The gene calls are TRBV29-1 and TRBJ2-1, with 12 bases aligning to TRBD2. CDR3 length: 16 residues. The V segment lost 4 bases and the J segment 5 bases; nucleotides outside the gene matches: 9. Germline CDR1 SQVTM, CDR2 ANQGSEA. This CDR3 reads CSVGRTSGGPNNEQFF. Written as DNA, the CDR3 is TGCAGCGTTGGGCGAACTAGCGGGGGGCCTAACAATGAGCAGTTCTTC.

V is TRBV5-1 and J is TRBJ1-4; 7 nucleotides match TRBD1. V was clipped by 0 bases and J by 8 bases; unmatched bases: 4. The CDR3 spans 14 residues. Germline V lookup: CDR1 SGHRS, CDR2 YFSETQ. CDR3 region: CASSLADRAEKLFF. The CDR3 DNA reads TGCGCCAGCAGCTTGGCCGACAGGGCGGAAAAACTGTTTTTT.

V is TRBV6-1 and J is TRBJ1-6, with D perhaps matching TRBD1 (5 bases). The CDR3 covers 13 residues. Trimming took 7 bases from V and 7 from J, leaving 11 bases between them. CDR1 and CDR2 (germline): MNHNS, SASEGT. CDR3 protein: CASIREGNSPLHF. CDR3 coding DNA: TGTGCCAGCATTAGGGAGGGGAATTCACCCCTCCACTTT.

The chain is built from TRBV6-5 and TRBJ1-2; tentative D call: TRBD1 (6 bases). Germline CDR1 MNHEY, CDR2 SVGAGI. The ends were cut back, 4 bases at V and 7 bases at J, with 13 bases in the middle. The CDR3 contains 13 residues. In DNA form, the CDR3 reads TGTGCCAGCAGTTTGCAACAGGGTTCTGGCTACACCTTC. Its protein product is CASSLQQGSGYTF.

The sample holds a few counts of this clone. This chain links TRBV2 with TRBJ1-2, with 8 bases lining up with TRBD1. The germline CDR1 and CDR2 sequences are SNHLY and FYNNEI. The V gene end was trimmed by 8 bases and the J gene end by 6 bases; junction bases not matched to a gene: 8. The CDR3 runs 13 residues. The CDR3 bases are TGTGCCAGCCGCTCCGGGACAGGAGATGGCTACACCTTC. Its translation: CASRSGTGDGYTF.

The chain joins TRBV4-3 to TRBJ2-7; D remains unclear. CDR3 length equals 12 residues. The germline CDR1 and CDR2 sequences are LGHNA and YSLEER. Between the trimmed V and J ends, which lost 0 bases and 6 bases, there was a span of 6 bases. The chain's CDR3 is CASSQDGLEQYF. CDR3 nucleotide sequence: TGCGCCAGCAGCCAAGATGGCCTCGAGCAGTACTTC.

DNA for the CDR3: TGTGCCAGCAGTTTACGGGGTTCGAGGGCCAAAAACATTCAGTACTTC. Translated, it gives CASSLRGSRAKNIQYF. The V call is TRBV7-2, the J call TRBJ2-4; weak D call: TRBD2 (5 bases). Germline lookup yields CDR1 SGHTA and CDR2 FQGNSA. V dropped 6 bases and J dropped 1 base, with 16 bases sitting between them. The CDR3 has 16 amino acids.

This sequence joins TRBV15 and TRBJ2-5, with D possibly TRBD2 on 7 matching bases. V dropped 4 bases and J dropped 5 bases, with 17 bases sitting between them. The V gene's germline CDR1 is LNHNV and CDR2 YYDKDF (reference sequence). The CDR3 has 15 residues. The CDR3 protein is CATSTSAGGGETQYF. The CDR3 region has the DNA TGTGCCACCAGCACCTCGGCTGGGGGGGGCGAGACCCAGTACTTC.

This rearrangement joins TRBV5-1 to TRBJ1-4; the D gene is possibly TRBD1 (6 bases). This CDR3 contains 15 residues. V lost 1 base and J 6 bases, leaving 13 bases between the germline ends. In germline, CDR1 is SGHRS, CDR2 YFSETQ. The CDR3 DNA reads TGCGCCAGCAGCTTGTCGACAGGTGCTCATGAAAAACTGTTTTTT. Translation gives CASSLSTGAHEKLFF. Full variable domain (remainder filled in from reference TRBV5-1 and TRBJ1-4): KAGVTQTPRYLIKTRGQQVTLSCSPISGHRSVSWYQQTPGQGLQFLFEYFSETQRNKGNFPGRFSGRQFSNSRSEMNVSTLELGDSALYLCASSLSTGAHEKLFFGSGTQLSVL.

The J gene is TRBJ2-5, the V gene TRBV6-6, with 7 bases fitting TRBD1. CDR3 size: 13 residues. Trimming at V came to 2 bases and at J to 5 bases, leaving 2 bases not matched to a gene. The germline V gene has CDR1 MNHNY and CDR2 SVGAGI (reference sequence). The CDR3 sequence is CASSYGRGETQYF. CDR3 DNA sequence: TGTGCCAGCAGTTACGGCAGGGGGGAGACCCAGTACTTC.

J is TRBJ2-3 and V is TRBV6-1; 7 positions match TRBD2. V dropped 6 bases and J dropped 2; count of bases not matched to a gene: 8. This CDR3 is built from 15 residues. The germline CDR1 and CDR2 sequences are MNHNS and SASEGT. In nucleotides, the CDR3 is TGTGCCAGCAGGGGGAGGGGAGGGTTCACAGATACGCAGTATTTT. Its translation is CASRGRGGFTDTQYF.

The chain couples TRBV5-1 to TRBJ2-5, with D possibly TRBD2 on 7 matching bases. Germline CDR1 reads SGHRS; CDR2 reads YFSETQ. Trimming removed 4 bases from V and 1 base from J, with 11 bases in between. The CDR3 totals 14 residues. The CDR3 loop is CASSRGDTQETQYF. DNA of the CDR3: TGCGCCAGCAGCCGGGGGGACACCCAAGAGACCCAGTACTTC.

The rearrangement uses TRBV11-1 and TRBJ2-5; TRBD2 might be the D (7 bases). V was trimmed by 5 bases and J by 4 bases, leaving 20 bases between them. Germline V CDR1 and CDR2: SGHAT, FQDESV (reference sequence). CDR3 length equals 16 residues. The CDR3 is CASSVSRRGGAETQYF. The CDR3 nucleotides are TGTGCCAGCAGCGTATCCAGGAGGGGGGGGGCAGAGACCCAGTACTTC.

This chain joins TRBV7-9 and TRBJ2-1; weak D call: TRBD2 (6 bases). Trimming removed 4 bases from V and 7 bases from J, with 14 bases in between. The CDR3 is 14 amino acids. The germline V gene has CDR1 SEHNR and CDR2 FQNEAQ (reference sequence). The DNA of the CDR3 is TGTGCCAGCAGCTCCACGGTAGGAGGGAATGAGCAGTTCTTC. This translates into CASSSTVGGNEQFF.

The V call is TRBV7-8, the J call TRBJ2-7, with D possibly being TRBD2 (6 bases). V was shortened by 5 bases and J by 1 base, with 12 bases between the two germline ends. This CDR3 region has 14 residues. The germline CDR1 and CDR2 sequences are SGHVS and FQNEAQ. Here the CDR3 DNA reads TGTGCCAGCAGCCGAGCGGGCGTATCCTACGAGCAGTACTTC. The encoded protein is CASSRAGVSYEQYF. Together with reference TRBV7-8 and TRBJ2-7, the CDR3 gives the full variable domain: GAGVSQSPRYKVAKRGQDVALRCDPISGHVSLFWYQQALGQGPEFLTYFQNEAQLDKSGLPSDRFFAERPEGSVSTLKIQRTQQEDSAVYLCASSRAGVSYEQYFGPGTRLTVT.

The chain employs TRBV28 and TRBJ1-1, with D possibly TRBD1 on 5 matching bases. The CDR3 loop spans 11 amino acids. Trimming removed 9 bases from V and 1 base from J, with 6 bases in between. Germline CDR1 and CDR2: MDHEN and SYDVKM. CDR3 nucleotides: TGTGCCAGTCAGGGGAACACTGAAGCTTTCTTT. It translates to CASQGNTEAFF.

The rearrangement links TRBV4-3 to TRBJ2-7; TRBD1 aligns across 7 bases. Trimming removed 0 bases from V and 0 bases from J; junction bases left unmatched: 2. CDR1 LGHNA and CDR2 YSLEER come from the germline V gene. The CDR3 has 15 residues. CDR3 sequence: CASSQDRGSSYEQYF. The CDR3 DNA reads as TGCGCCAGCAGCCAAGACAGGGGGAGCTCCTACGAGCAGTACTTC.

In its sample, this clone was seen a few times. J is TRBJ2-2 and V is TRBV5-4; 7 bases are shared with TRBD1. J gave up 4 bases and V 4 bases, and 13 bases lay outside the gene matches. This CDR3 contains 17 residues. Germline V lookup: CDR1 SGHNT, CDR2 YYREEE (reference sequence). CDR3: CASSLLGRGPVTGELFF. The DNA of the CDR3 is TGTGCCAGCAGCCTCCTGGGAAGGGGGCCTGTCACCGGGGAGCTGTTTTTT.

Written as DNA, the CDR3 is TGTGCCAGCAGCTTAGTTCTCCCAGGCACCGGGGAGCTGTTTTTT. Amino acids: CASSLVLPGTGELFF. The chain links TRBV7-2 to TRBJ2-2; D unclear. The CDR3 covers 15 residues. The V gene's germline CDR1 is SGHTA and CDR2 FQGNSA. Trimming removed 1 base from V and 4 bases from J, with 10 bases in between.